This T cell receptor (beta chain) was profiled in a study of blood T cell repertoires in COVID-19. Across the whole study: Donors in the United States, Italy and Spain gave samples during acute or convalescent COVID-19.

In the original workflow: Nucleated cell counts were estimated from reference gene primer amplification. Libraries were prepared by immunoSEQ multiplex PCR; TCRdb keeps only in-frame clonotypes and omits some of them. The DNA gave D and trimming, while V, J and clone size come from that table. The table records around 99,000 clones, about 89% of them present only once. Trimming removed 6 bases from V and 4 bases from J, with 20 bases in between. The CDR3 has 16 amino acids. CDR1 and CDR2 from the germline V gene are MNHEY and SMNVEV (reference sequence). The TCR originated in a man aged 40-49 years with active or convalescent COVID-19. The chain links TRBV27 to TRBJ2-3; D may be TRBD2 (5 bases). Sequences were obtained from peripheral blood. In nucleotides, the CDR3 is TGTGCCAGCAGGTCATCCCCGGGGAGTCCAGCAGATACGCAGTATTTT. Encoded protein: CASRSSPGSPADTQYF.